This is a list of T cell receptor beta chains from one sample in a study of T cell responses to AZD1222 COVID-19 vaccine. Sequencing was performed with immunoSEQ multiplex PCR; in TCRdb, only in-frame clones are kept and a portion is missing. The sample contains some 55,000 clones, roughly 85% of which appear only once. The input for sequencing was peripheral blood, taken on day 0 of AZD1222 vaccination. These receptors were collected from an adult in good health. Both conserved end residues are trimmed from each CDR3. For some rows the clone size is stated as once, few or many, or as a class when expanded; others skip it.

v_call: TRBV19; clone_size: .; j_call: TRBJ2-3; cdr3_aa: ASSPAGSFTDTQY
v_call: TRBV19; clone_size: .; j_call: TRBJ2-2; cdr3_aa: ASLPGTANTGELF
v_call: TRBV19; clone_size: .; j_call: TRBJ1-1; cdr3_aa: ASSERNTEAF
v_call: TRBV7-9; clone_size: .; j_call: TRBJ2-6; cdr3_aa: ASSSPRGQGALGANVLT
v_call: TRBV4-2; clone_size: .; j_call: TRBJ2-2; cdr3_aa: ASSQEGVLGAGTGELF
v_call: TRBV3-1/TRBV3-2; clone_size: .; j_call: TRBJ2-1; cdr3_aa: ASSQVDRAGGNEQF
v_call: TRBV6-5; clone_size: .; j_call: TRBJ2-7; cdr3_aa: ASSYSVQGTYEQY
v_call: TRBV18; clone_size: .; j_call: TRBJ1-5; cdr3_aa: ASSMTDSYQPQH
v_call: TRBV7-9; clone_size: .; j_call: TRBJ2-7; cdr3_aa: ASSSGQGARYEQY
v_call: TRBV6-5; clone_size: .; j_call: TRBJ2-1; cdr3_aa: ATETSGGSDEQF
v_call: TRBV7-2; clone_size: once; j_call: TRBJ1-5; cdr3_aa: ASSWGAGTDQPQH
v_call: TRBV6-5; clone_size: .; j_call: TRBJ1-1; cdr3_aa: ASGGGTRVNTEAF
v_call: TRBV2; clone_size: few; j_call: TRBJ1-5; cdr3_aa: ASSADRGSNQPQH
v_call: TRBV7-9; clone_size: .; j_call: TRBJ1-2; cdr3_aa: ASSLEGGSSYGYT